The 32 T cell receptor beta chains given below trace back to one sample, sequenced in a study of cytomegalovirus exposure and HLA in healthy donors. The PCR made use of 60 Vbeta and 13 Jbeta primers. The assay was immunoSEQ multiplex PCR, and TCRdb's table has in-frame clones only and misses some. The repertoire includes over 40,000 clones, under 70% of them detected once, and more than 10% sits in the top ten. What was sequenced was PBMCs. These receptors came from a man between 60 and 75 years old in good health and CMV-seropositive.

The rearrangement links TRBV7-9 to TRBJ2-1; 8 positions match TRBD1. CDR1 is SEHNR, CDR2 FQNEAQ, per germline (reference sequence). The CDR3 has 15 residues. The ends lost 5 bases at V and 3 bases at J; junction bases unmatched: 6. Here the CDR3 reads CASSGPTGVYNEQFF. The CDR3 nucleotides are TGTGCCAGCAGCGGACCGACAGGGGTCTACAATGAGCAGTTCTTC.

The chain couples TRBV28 to TRBJ1-5; D possibly corresponds to TRBD1 (6 bases). V gave up 5 bases and J gave up 5 bases, with 22 bases separating them. The germline V gene has CDR1 MDHEN and CDR2 SYDVKM. The length of the CDR3 is 17 residues. CDR3 protein: CASSPTDSWTVYQPQHF. The CDR3 nucleotides are TGTGCCAGCAGTCCCACGGACAGTTGGACGGTGTATCAGCCCCAGCATTTT.

The rearrangement joins TRBV6-1 to TRBJ1-3, with D possibly TRBD1 on 6 matching bases. The CDR3 is 15 residues long. V lost 9 bases and J lost 0, with 15 bases in between. In germline, CDR1 is MNHNS, CDR2 SASEGT. The CDR3 loop reads CASKSGAVSGNTIYF. In DNA, the CDR3 is TGTGCCAGTAAATCAGGGGCAGTCTCTGGAAACACCATATATTTT.

This clone showed up just a few times. This chain uses TRBV21-1 with TRBJ2-5; the D call of TRBD1 is as the table states it, not checked on the DNA. TRBV21-1 is a known pseudogene. The length of the CDR3 is 16 residues. CDR3 loop: CASSKKGKSYQETQYF. For the CDR3, the DNA is TGTGCCAGCAGCAAAAAGGGGAAGTCGTACCAAGAGACCCAGTACTTC.

Points on this clone: One end of the junction varies from germline; a read error may be responsible. V is TRBV7-9 and J is TRBJ1-4; D perhaps matches TRBD1 (6 bases). Germline CDR1 SEHNR, CDR2 FQNEAQ (reference sequence). CDR3 size: 15 residues. DNA of the CDR3: TGTTCCAGCAGCCGTTCTACAGGGAGATTTGAAAAACTGTTTTTT. This sequence encodes CSSSRSTGRFEKLFF.

The V gene is TRBV7-2, the J gene TRBJ1-1, with unresolved D. CDR3 length equals 14 residues. V lost 3 bases and J lost 7, with 15 bases in between. Germline-derived CDR1 and CDR2 are SGHTA and FQGNSA. The CDR3 DNA follows: TGTGCCAGCAGCTTTACAAGACAATCCGGTGAAGCTTTCTTT. This sequence encodes CASSFTRQSGEAFF.

The V and J genes are TRBV10-3 and TRBJ2-1, with 9 bases identical to TRBD2. V gave up 0 bases and J gave up 9 bases; unmatched junction bases: 9. CDR1 and CDR2 from the germline V gene are ENHRY and SYGVKD. The CDR3 extends over 16 amino acids. The CDR3 nucleotides read TGTGCCATCAGTGAGTCGAGGGCTAGCGGGAACAGTGAGCAGTTCTTC. It translates to CAISESRASGNSEQFF.

The chain couples TRBV6-5 to TRBJ1-2; D remains unclear. This CDR3 contains 15 residues. Trimming shortened V by 6 bases and J by 8 bases, and 22 bases separated the two germline ends. The germline gives CDR1 MNHEY, CDR2 SVGAGI. The CDR3 DNA follows: TGTGCCAGCAGCTGGACGAGGGAGTCAAGGTCGGGCTACACCTTC. It specifies CASSWTRESRSGYTF.

The genes are TRBV6-5 and TRBJ2-7; 11 nucleotides align to TRBD1. The CDR3 spans 16 residues. The V gene end was trimmed by 0 bases and the J gene end by 3 bases; junction bases not matched to a gene: 4. Germline CDR1 MNHEY, CDR2 SVGAGI. CDR3 protein: CASSYSPGQGGYEQYF. The CDR3 DNA sequence: TGTGCCAGCAGTTACTCGCCGGGACAGGGGGGCTACGAGCAGTACTTC.

The CDR3 protein is CASSLLQGSTDTQYF. The DNA of the CDR3 is TGTGCCAGCAGCTTGTTACAGGGAAGCACAGATACGCAGTATTTT. V usage is TRBV5-8 and J usage is TRBJ2-3, with TRBD1 as a possible D gene (6 bases). V was trimmed by 1 base and J by 0 bases, leaving 9 bases between them. CDR1 is SGHTS, CDR2 YDEGEE, per germline. The length of the CDR3 is 15 residues.

This clone was found a few times. The chain employs TRBV6-1 and TRBJ2-2; 8 bases line up with TRBD2. Germline assignment: CDR1 MNHNS and CDR2 SASEGT. This CDR3 contains 15 residues. The trim removed 7 bases at V and 8 bases at J, leaving 12 bases unmatched. DNA for the CDR3: TGTGCCAGCAAGACGAAGAGCGGGAGCTCTGGGGAGCTGTTTTTT. Protein product: CASKTKSGSSGELFF.

The V call is TRBV5-6, the J call TRBJ1-1, with D possibly matching TRBD1 (6 bases). Trimming removed 1 base from V and 2 bases from J, with 12 bases in between. CDR3 length equals 15 residues. Germline CDR1 SGHDT, CDR2 YYEEEE. CDR3 bases: TGTGCCAGCAGCTTGATGGACAGCCTTAACACTGAAGCTTTCTTT. This gives the protein CASSLMDSLNTEAFF.

This clone was recorded many times. This chain uses TRBV2 with TRBJ2-7; 8 bases align to TRBD1. This CDR3 has 14 amino acids. V shed 10 bases and J 4 bases; nucleotides not matched to a gene: 12. Looked up from germline, CDR1 is SNHLY and CDR2 is FYNNEI. The CDR3: CAIQVRGRGYEQYF. CDR3 nucleotide sequence: TGTGCCATACAAGTCAGGGGGCGCGGGTACGAGCAGTACTTC.

The table lists this clone with a count of one. This chain uses TRBV7-2 with TRBJ2-7; a possible D gene is TRBD1 (6 bases). Germline lookup yields CDR1 SGHTA and CDR2 FQGNSA. This CDR3 comprises 17 residues. Trimming pared 1 base from V and 12 bases from J, leaving 28 bases between. DNA of the CDR3: TGTGCCAGCAGCTTAGGACGCCCTCCTGCGACAGGCCAAGAATGGTACTTC. It translates to CASSLGRPPATGQEWYF.

This chain uses TRBV5-4 with TRBJ2-3, with 7 bases lining up with TRBD1. Losses at the gene ends were 0 bases for V and 4 bases for J; bases not matched to a gene: 5. This CDR3 is built from 15 residues. Germline-derived CDR1 and CDR2 are SGHNT and YYREEE (reference sequence). This CDR3 is CASSLGAGGSDTQYF. CDR3 sequence (DNA): TGTGCCAGCAGCTTGGGGGCAGGGGGTTCAGATACGCAGTATTTT.

The chain has TRBV28 and TRBJ2-7; 7 nucleotides align to TRBD1. CDR1 MDHEN and CDR2 SYDVKM come from the germline V gene. This CDR3 comprises 15 residues. Trimming took 5 bases from V and 4 from J; bases not matched to a gene: 11. DNA for the CDR3: TGTGCCAGCAGTCCTTCGCTGTGGGGACAGTACGAGCAGTACTTC. This encodes CASSPSLWGQYEQYF.

This clone was counted only a few times. V gene TRBV11-2 combines with J gene TRBJ2-3; TRBD2 agrees at 10 bases. Per germline, CDR1 SGHAT and CDR2 FQNNGV. The trim removed 4 bases at V and 1 base at J, leaving 8 bases unmatched. The CDR3 loop spans 17 amino acids. The CDR3 protein is CASSSSALAGGTDTQYF. The DNA for the CDR3 is TGTGCCAGCAGCTCATCAGCTCTAGCGGGAGGCACAGATACGCAGTATTTT.

The chain carries TRBV7-9 and TRBJ1-3, with D possibly matching TRBD1 (6 bases). This CDR3 region has 19 residues. V shed 4 bases and J shed 2 bases, with 24 bases lying between them. CDR1 is SEHNR and CDR2 is FQNEAQ in the germline V gene (reference sequence). Here the CDR3 DNA reads TGTGCCAGCAGCTCCGTTGGCCCGGACAGCATATGGGCTGGAAACACCATATATTTT. It encodes CASSSVGPDSIWAGNTIYF.

The V gene is TRBV11-2, the J gene TRBJ2-2; 8 bases are a match to TRBD1. The V gene's germline CDR1 is SGHAT and CDR2 FQNNGV. The CDR3 runs to 15 residues. Germline trimming cut 1 base from V and 4 bases from J; bases unmatched to any gene: 2. CDR3 loop: CASSLGGTGTGELFF. The CDR3 DNA reads TGTGCCAGCAGCTTAGGGGGGACAGGCACCGGGGAGCTGTTTTTT.

The chain carries TRBV29-1 and TRBJ2-7, with 7 bases lining up with TRBD2. CDR3 size: 14 residues. Germline assignment: CDR1 SQVTM and CDR2 ANQGSEA. V dropped 6 bases and J dropped 0; count of bases not matched to a gene: 8. This chain's CDR3 is CSVAPSGSSYEQYF. The CDR3 nucleotides are TGCAGCGTGGCCCCTAGCGGCAGCTCCTACGAGCAGTACTTC.

The genes are TRBV9 and TRBJ1-1, with 7 bases aligning to TRBD1. The CDR3 is 14 residues long. The germline V gene encodes CDR1 SGDLS and CDR2 YYNGEE. J gave up 1 base and V 6 bases, and 6 bases lay outside the gene matches. The CDR3 DNA reads as TGTGCCAGCACGTACGGGACAGAGAACACTGAAGCTTTCTTT. It specifies CASTYGTENTEAFF.

The chain combines TRBV7-9 with TRBJ2-5; 7 nucleotides agree with TRBD1. V dropped 3 bases and J dropped 3; count of bases not matched to a gene: 7. CDR1 is SEHNR and CDR2 is FQNEAQ in the germline V gene (reference sequence). This CDR3 spans 15 amino acids. The CDR3: CASSFLGGSKETQYF. The CDR3 nucleotides read TGTGCCAGCAGCTTTCTAGGGGGCTCTAAAGAGACCCAGTACTTC.

The sample holds a few counts of this clone. The V gene is TRBV13, the J gene TRBJ2-3; 13 nucleotides agree with TRBD2. The CDR3 sequence is 17 residues long. V lost 0 bases, J lost 5 bases, and 5 bases stayed unmatched. Per the germline V gene, CDR1 is PRHDT and CDR2 is FYEKMQ (reference sequence). CDR3 nucleotide sequence: TGTGCCAGCAGCTTAGGAGGACTAGCGGGAGCGGAAGATACGCAGTATTTT. Translated: CASSLGGLAGAEDTQYF.

The chain couples TRBV7-2 to TRBJ2-1, with D maybe TRBD2 (5 bases). Germline V gives CDR1 SGHTA, CDR2 FQGNSA. Trimming pared 1 base from V and 9 bases from J, leaving 13 bases between. This CDR3 comprises 14 residues. CDR3 sequence (DNA): TGTGCCAGCAGCTTAGTTCCAGGTGGGAGTGAGCAGTTCTTC. Amino acids: CASSLVPGGSEQFF.

The CDR3 region has the DNA TGTGCCAGCAGCTTGAACCAGGGGGACGGGGAGCTGTTTTTT. It codes for CASSLNQGDGELFF. This chain links TRBV7-9 with TRBJ2-2, with 7 bases identical to TRBD1. The CDR3 runs to 14 residues. Per the germline V gene, CDR1 is SEHNR and CDR2 is FQNEAQ (reference sequence). With V trimmed by 3 bases and J by 7 bases, 5 bases remained unmatched.

The chain uses TRBV4-1 and TRBJ2-1; 10 nucleotides line up with TRBD2. With V trimmed by 4 bases and J by 0 bases, 12 bases remained unmatched. Looked up from germline, CDR1 is MGHRA and CDR2 is YSYEKL. The CDR3 extends over 19 amino acids. DNA for the CDR3: TGCGCCAGCAGCCCCCGTGCTAGCGGGAGAGCGCTCTCCTACAATGAGCAGTTCTTC. It is translated as CASSPRASGRALSYNEQFF.

The V and J genes are TRBV11-2 and TRBJ1-4, with unresolved D. The germline V gene encodes CDR1 SGHAT and CDR2 FQNNGV. This CDR3 comprises 13 residues. V dropped 6 bases and J dropped 3 bases, with 8 bases sitting between them. The CDR3 spells CASRMSANEKLFF. The CDR3 nucleotides are TGTGCCAGCAGAATGTCAGCTAATGAAAAACTGTTTTTT.

V is TRBV28 and J is TRBJ2-3; D possibly corresponds to TRBD2 (5 bases). V dropped 8 bases and J dropped 0 bases, with 12 bases sitting between them. Germline-derived CDR1 and CDR2 are MDHEN and SYDVKM. This CDR3 is built from 14 residues. Here the CDR3 DNA reads TGTGCCAGCCGAGGCGGGCTCAGCACAGATACGCAGTATTTT. The encoded protein is CASRGGLSTDTQYF. Based on the CDR3 plus reference TRBV28 and TRBJ2-3, the full variable domain is DVKVTQSSRYLVKRTGEKVFLECVQDMDHENMFWYRQDPGLGLRLIYFSYDVKMKEKGDIPEGYSVSREKKERFSLILESASTNQTSMYLCASRGGLSTDTQYFGPGTRLTVL.

The CDR3 nucleotides read TGTGCCAGCAAACTACAGGGCCAGAATTCACCCCTCCACTTT. This encodes CASKLQGQNSPLHF. V gene TRBV28 combines with J gene TRBJ1-6, with D perhaps matching TRBD1 (6 bases). Germline V gives CDR1 MDHEN, CDR2 SYDVKM. The V end was cut by 7 bases, the J end by 7 bases, with 14 bases between. CDR3 size: 14 residues.

V usage is TRBV11-2 and J usage is TRBJ2-3; the match to TRBD2 covers 10 bases. The junction had 7 bases not matched to a gene; V was cut back by 5 bases and J by 5 bases. This CDR3 is built from 15 residues. CDR1 and CDR2 (germline): SGHAT, FQNNGV. This chain's CDR3 is CASSLQRGGEDTQYF. The CDR3 bases are TGTGCCAGCAGCCTCCAGCGGGGGGGAGAAGATACGCAGTATTTT.

The count of this clone is one. The V gene is TRBV29-1, the J gene TRBJ1-5, with TRBD1 matching 7 bases. This CDR3 is built from 14 residues. V gave up 5 bases and J gave up 5 bases; unmatched junction bases: 9. Germline CDR1 reads SQVTM; CDR2 reads ANQGSEA. As DNA, the CDR3 is TGCAGCGTTCTGGTGGCAGGGGGAGATCAGCCCCAGCATTTT. It translates to CSVLVAGGDQPQHF.

The gene calls are TRBV7-2 and TRBJ2-7; the match to TRBD1 covers 10 bases. J gave up 6 bases and V 1 base, and 6 bases lay outside the gene matches. The CDR3 is 15 amino acids. The germline gives CDR1 SGHTA, CDR2 FQGNSA. The CDR3 loop is CASSLGRQGALEQYF. In DNA form, the CDR3 reads TGTGCCAGCAGCTTAGGCCGACAGGGGGCCCTCGAGCAGTACTTC.